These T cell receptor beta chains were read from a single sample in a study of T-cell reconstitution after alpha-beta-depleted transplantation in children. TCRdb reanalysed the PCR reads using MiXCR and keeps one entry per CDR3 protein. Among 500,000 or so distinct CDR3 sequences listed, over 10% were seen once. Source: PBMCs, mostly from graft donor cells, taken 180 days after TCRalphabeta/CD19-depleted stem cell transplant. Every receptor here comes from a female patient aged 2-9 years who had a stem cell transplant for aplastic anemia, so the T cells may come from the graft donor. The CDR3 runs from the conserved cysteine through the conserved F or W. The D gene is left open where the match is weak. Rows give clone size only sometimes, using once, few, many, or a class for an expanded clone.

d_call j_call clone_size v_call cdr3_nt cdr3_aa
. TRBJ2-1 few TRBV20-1 TGCAGTGCTAGGATCGGGGCCTACAATGAGCAGTTCTTC CSARIGAYNEQFF
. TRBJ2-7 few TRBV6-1 TGTGCCAGCAGCGACCTCAGCTCAGCTACCTACGAGCAGTACTTC CASSDLSSATYEQYF
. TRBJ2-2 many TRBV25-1 TGTGCCAGTAGGGGTTATAACACCGGGGAGCTGTTTTTT CASRGYNTGELFF
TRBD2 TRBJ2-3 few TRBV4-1 TGCGCCAGCAGCCAGACGGGACTACTCACAGATACGCAGTATTTT CASSQTGLLTDTQYF
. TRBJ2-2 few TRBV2 TGTGCCAGCAGTGGGGGACTCTCGGGGGCGAACACCGGGGAGCTGTTTTTT CASSGGLSGANTGELFF
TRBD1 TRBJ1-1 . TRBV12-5 TGTGCTAGTGGTTGGACAATCCGGGACAGGGATAACAACACTGAAGCTTTCTTT CASGWTIRDRDNNTEAFF
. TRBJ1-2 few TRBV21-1 TGTGCCAGCAGCAACTCGGGCCGGGACAGGGAATCGGGCGGCTACACCTTC CASSNSGRDRESGGYTF
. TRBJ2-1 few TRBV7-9 TGTGCCAGCAGCCTGCCTAGGGGGGGAGCCCCCAATGAGCAGTTCTTC CASSLPRGGAPNEQFF
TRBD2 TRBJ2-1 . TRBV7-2 TGTGCCAGCAGCCTATTAGCGGGAGGGGCTAGTGAGCAGTTCTTC CASSLLAGGASEQFF
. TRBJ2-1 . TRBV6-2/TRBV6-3 TGTGCCAGCAGCCGACCGACAGCAACCCGCCTAGCGCCGCTACACAATGAGCAGTTCTTC CASSRPTATRLAPLHNEQFF
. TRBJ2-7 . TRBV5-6 TGTGCCAGCAGCCTTAAGGGGGTCTCCTACGAGCAGTACTTC CASSLKGVSYEQYF
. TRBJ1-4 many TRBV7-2 TGTGCCAGCAGCTTAGTGGCGAATGAAAAACTGTTTTTT CASSLVANEKLFF
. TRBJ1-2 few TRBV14 TGTGCCAGCAGCCCCAACAGGGCTAACTATGGCTACACCTTC CASSPNRANYGYTF
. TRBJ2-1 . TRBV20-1 TGCAGTGCTAGTTCCGGACTTGCAGTCTCCTACAATGAGCAGTTCTTC CSASSGLAVSYNEQFF
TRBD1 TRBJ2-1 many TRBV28 TGTGCCAGCAGTCAATCCGGGACAGGAAGGGGACGGGTAGGGTTCTTC CASSQSGTGRGRVGFF